This TCR beta chain was sequenced during a study of blood T cell repertoires in COVID-19 (dated by TCRdb to 2018 to 2020). As for the study more broadly: Collaborator samples came from the United States, Italy and Spain and covered acute and convalescent phases of COVID-19. Where HLA class I and class II types were available, the types were taken from metadata supplied by the sample provider, not from assay-based typing. The material from the prospective study consisted of cDNA or gDNA derived from T cells, B-cell-depleted T cells, or PBMCs. Subjects who had been exposed to COVID-19, were actively infected with it, or had recovered from it provided the deeply sampled blood TCRbeta repertoires that made up the dataset. The repertoires were released in a freely available public database meant as a resource for research on the immune response to SARS-CoV-2. The samples were drawn from the first 160 participants of the ongoing ImmuneRACE study and from about 1,200 subjects provided by 6 global collaborators. The sample metadata nearly always contained a de-identified subject ID, COVID-19 status, age in years and sex. The investigation overall reported the following: The quantity of clinical and demographic metadata differed by source and by participant and was supplied without curation.

Worth noting for this clone: It lacks a known antigen. Per-nucleotide qualities are absent, and no much larger clonotype sits a single base away.

TCRbeta CDR3 regions were amplified from genomic DNA using the immunoSEQ Assay, a bias-controlled multiplex PCR. Concerning the study's data processing: Within the assay, amplification of reference gene primers was used to estimate how many nucleated cells each sample contained. To quantify the absolute abundance of each unique TCRbeta CDR3 rearrangement, sequence reads were collapsed and filtered. For each sample, productive Simpson clonality was calculated as the square root of Simpson's diversity index over productive rearrangements. TCRdb limited this immuneACCESS table to in-frame rearrangements with V and J called. A share of clones is missing; checked studies link under half to unresolved V genes, and the rest is unexplained. Clone size and V and J calls were adopted from that table, with D and trimming inferred from the DNA. This sample holds 250,000 to 300,000 clones; over 75% were observed only once. Together, the top ten hold 1% of the sample.

Per the germline V gene, SGHNT is the CDR1 and YENEEA is the CDR2. V is cut back by 5 bases and J by 0 bases, with 7 bases in the junction unmatched. The cysteine opens and the phenylalanine closes a CDR3 of 18 amino acids. Of the read, only the CDR3 DNA is kept; its 54 bases are in frame from base 1. Enrolling through a virtual design, the prospective study's participants ranged in age from roughly 18 to 95 years and lived across 24 United States geographic areas. In the prospective study, participants were assigned to cohorts based on the clinical history participants reported in a screening survey and a study questionnaire. ImmuneRACE Cohort 3 recovered participants were defined by two consecutive negative NP/OP PCR tests, healthcare professional clearance, or symptom resolution. Each participant in the prospective study had whole blood, serum and a nasopharyngeal or oropharyngeal swab collected by mobile phlebotomists. Additional blood draws and questionnaires over an approximately two-month period could optionally be provided by prospective study participants. Prospective study blood samples were shipped either frozen or at room temperature before DNA extraction.

The receptor was isolated from a woman younger than 45 who had recovered from COVID-19. Sequenced material: PBMCs or T cells enriched from blood (not recorded which). The chain is assembled from TRBV11-3 and TRBJ2-1, and 13 junction bases match TRBD2. The CDR3 is CASSLLAGGLFSYNEQFF. The sequence in DNA is TGTGCCAGCAGCCTACTAGCGGGGGGGCTCTTCTCCTACAATGAGCAGTTCTTC.